This is a list of T cell receptor beta chains from one sample in a study of T cell responses to AZD1222 COVID-19 vaccine. The table came from immunoSEQ multiplex PCR; TCRdb's copy has only in-frame clones and leaves some out. The sample holds around 80,000 clones; approximately 83% are singletons and the top ten take 8.5% to 12%. This sample comprised peripheral blood, obtained 28 days after the second AZD1222 dose. These receptors all come from an adult who received the AZD1222 COVID-19 vaccine. The CDR3 runs from the conserved cysteine through the conserved F or W.

cdr3_aa: CASSLGRGGVNEQYF
j_call: TRBJ2-7
v_call: TRBV7-2
cdr3_length: 15

cdr3_aa: CASSPRTSAYEQYF
j_call: TRBJ2-7
v_call: TRBV7-2
cdr3_length: 14

cdr3_aa: CASSFGQNSPLHF
j_call: TRBJ1-6
v_call: TRBV6-5
cdr3_length: 13

cdr3_aa: CASSDSQLTDTQYF
j_call: TRBJ2-3
v_call: TRBV25-1
cdr3_length: 14

cdr3_aa: CASSLPRGQDNEQFF
j_call: TRBJ2-1
v_call: TRBV7-9
cdr3_length: 15

cdr3_aa: CASQGRGGTEAFF
j_call: TRBJ1-1
v_call: TRBV3-1/TRBV3-2
cdr3_length: 13

cdr3_aa: CASKSGLGVTDTQYF
j_call: TRBJ2-3
v_call: TRBV2
cdr3_length: 15

cdr3_aa: CASRGSSNTEAFF
j_call: TRBJ1-1
v_call: TRBV27
cdr3_length: 13

cdr3_aa: CASSLLDRGSEKLFF
j_call: TRBJ1-4
v_call: TRBV28
cdr3_length: 15

cdr3_aa: CASSQEGRGGRETQYF
j_call: TRBJ2-5
v_call: TRBV3-1/TRBV3-2
cdr3_length: 16

cdr3_aa: CASSLSDRVNQPQHF
j_call: TRBJ1-5
v_call: TRBV7-9
cdr3_length: 15

cdr3_aa: CSASLTGNTNEKLFF
j_call: TRBJ1-4
v_call: TRBV20-1
cdr3_length: 15

cdr3_aa: CAWSRGGAGTGELFF
j_call: TRBJ2-2
v_call: TRBV30
cdr3_length: 15

cdr3_aa: CASSLNAGLGQFF
j_call: TRBJ2-1
v_call: TRBV12-3/TRBV12-4
cdr3_length: 13

cdr3_aa: CASSLLAVYNEQFF
j_call: TRBJ2-1
v_call: TRBV27
cdr3_length: 14

cdr3_aa: CASSLAGSGVTDTQYF
j_call: TRBJ2-3
v_call: TRBV5-6
cdr3_length: 16

cdr3_aa: CASSFQGLRGNTIYF
j_call: TRBJ1-3
v_call: TRBV13
cdr3_length: 15

cdr3_aa: CASSTPGYASPLHF
j_call: TRBJ1-6
v_call: TRBV6-5
cdr3_length: 14

cdr3_aa: CASSELAFNEQFF
j_call: TRBJ2-1
v_call: TRBV7-9
cdr3_length: 13

cdr3_aa: CASSLGADQPQHF
j_call: TRBJ1-5
v_call: TRBV5-1
cdr3_length: 13

cdr3_aa: CASSLYVNEQFF
j_call: TRBJ2-1
v_call: TRBV28
cdr3_length: 12